Below, 13 T cell receptor beta chains from the same sample are listed, as sequenced in a study of technical replicates of blood from a few donors. Clones were read by immunoSEQ multiplex PCR, and TCRdb kept only the in-frame ones, dropping some. The sample holds about 82,000 clones, approximately 94% seen once. The material sequenced was T cells isolated from PBMCs. These TCRs come from a human donor in good health.

The chain is built from TRBV25-1 and TRBJ1-6, with D unresolved. V shed 5 bases and J shed 13 bases, with 15 bases lying between them. The length of the CDR3 is 13 residues. Germline-derived CDR1 and CDR2 are MGHDK and SYGVNS. CDR3 DNA: TGTGCCAGCAGTTATTGGCCTTTTTCCCCCCTCCACTTT. Protein product: CASSYWPFSPLHF.

The rearrangement joins TRBV5-1 to TRBJ2-2; 7 bases agree with TRBD1. This CDR3 comprises 15 residues. V was clipped by 2 bases and J by 4 bases; unmatched bases: 5. Germline CDR1 is SGHRS and CDR2 is YFSETQ. The CDR3 DNA sequence: TGCGCCAGCAGCTTCGAAGGGGGCGGCACCGGGGAGCTGTTTTTT. As protein: CASSFEGGGTGELFF.

This sequence joins TRBV6-6 and TRBJ1-2; D is perhaps TRBD1 (6 bases). The CDR3 sequence is 15 residues long. CDR1 and CDR2 (germline): MNHNY, SVGAGI (reference sequence). V was trimmed by 0 bases and J by 0 bases, leaving 8 bases between them. CDR3 DNA: TGTGCCAGCAGTTACTCGCAGGGGACTAACTATGGCTACACCTTC. The encoded protein is CASSYSQGTNYGYTF.

This chain connects TRBV30 to TRBJ1-1; D is possibly TRBD1 (6 bases). The length of the CDR3 is 15 residues. V was clipped by 2 bases and J by 1 base, with 14 bases between them. Germline lookup yields CDR1 GTSNPN and CDR2 SVGIG (reference sequence). CDR3 DNA sequence: TGTGCCTGGAGTTATACCAGGGGCTGGAACACTGAAGCTTTCTTT. As protein: CAWSYTRGWNTEAFF.

The rearrangement joins TRBV2 to TRBJ1-5; TRBD1 matches at 7 bases. Germline loops: CDR1 SNHLY, CDR2 FYNNEI. The CDR3 length is 14 residues. The ends lost 5 bases at V and 3 bases at J; junction bases unmatched: 4. This CDR3 is CASSFDRVNQPQHF. CDR3 bases: TGTGCCAGCAGTTTCGACAGGGTCAATCAGCCCCAGCATTTT.

The V and J genes are TRBV7-9 and TRBJ1-1, with D tentatively TRBD1 (5 bases). Germline V CDR1 and CDR2: SEHNR, FQNEAQ (reference sequence). The CDR3 consists of 16 residues. Trimming took 1 base from V and 0 from J, leaving 12 bases between them. For the CDR3, the DNA is TGTGCCAGCAGCTTAGTACCCAGACAGCTGAACACTGAAGCTTTCTTT. Translating it yields CASSLVPRQLNTEAFF.

This sequence joins TRBV27 and TRBJ1-2, with a weak D call TRBD1 (5 bases). The V gene's germline CDR1 is MNHEY and CDR2 SMNVEV (reference sequence). The CDR3 has 14 residues. Trimming stripped 10 bases from V and 8 bases from J, with 23 bases between. Here the CDR3 reads CATQSWGFPGGYTF. The CDR3 nucleotides are TGTGCCACCCAATCGTGGGGCTTCCCAGGAGGCTACACCTTC.

This chain links TRBV27 with TRBJ1-1, with a tentative D call TRBD1 (5 bases). Between the trimmed V and J ends, which lost 5 bases and 4 bases, there was a span of 14 bases. CDR1 is MNHEY and CDR2 is SMNVEV in the germline V gene (reference sequence). The CDR3 contains 14 residues. CDR3 nucleotide sequence: TGTGCCAGCAGTCTCGACGGGGGGACCACTGAAGCTTTCTTT. Its translation is CASSLDGGTTEAFF.

This clone was seen a handful of times. This chain connects TRBV18 to TRBJ1-1, with 11 bases fitting TRBD1. Germline-derived CDR1 and CDR2 are KGHSH and LQKENI. The CDR3 is 17 residues long. J lost 4 bases, V lost 3 bases, and 10 bases had no gene match. As DNA, the CDR3 is TGTGCCAGCTCACCTTTCGGACAGGGGGCTGTGGGCACTGAAGCTTTCTTT. Translating gives CASSPFGQGAVGTEAFF.

This chain links TRBV7-9 with TRBJ2-1; D ambiguous. The V and J ends lost 1 base and 7 bases respectively, with 11 bases between them. Germline V gene data show CDR1 as SEHNR and CDR2 as FQNEAQ (reference sequence). This CDR3 is 14 amino acids long. The CDR3 region is CASSLDSVWNEQFF. The CDR3 coding sequence is TGTGCCAGCAGCTTAGACTCGGTGTGGAATGAGCAGTTCTTC.

The chain combines TRBV13 with TRBJ2-5, with TRBD2 as a possible D gene (5 bases). V gave up 5 bases and J gave up 4 bases, with 8 bases separating them. This CDR3 contains 12 residues. CDR1 PRHDT and CDR2 FYEKMQ come from the germline V gene (reference sequence). In nucleotides, the CDR3 is TGTGCCAGCAGCCCTGAGGGAGAGACCCAGTACTTC. Translating gives CASSPEGETQYF.

The CDR3 spells CASSLSSGDSYEQYF. The CDR3 nucleotides read TGTGCCAGCAGCCTAAGTAGCGGGGACTCCTACGAGCAGTACTTC. This sequence joins TRBV7-3 and TRBJ2-7, with 8 bases lining up with TRBD2. V was clipped by 5 bases and J by 0 bases; unmatched bases: 6. The CDR3 has 15 residues. Germline CDR1 and CDR2: SGHTA and FQGTGA.

This chain joins TRBV21-1 and TRBJ2-7; the table's D call TRBD1 went unverified against the DNA. TRBV21-1 is listed as a pseudogene. There are 15 residues in the CDR3. The CDR3 region is CASSNTGGPHYEQYF. The CDR3 DNA reads as TGTGCCAGCAGCAACACAGGGGGTCCCCACTACGAGCAGTACTTC.